What follows are 7 T cell receptor beta chains derived from one specimen sequenced in a study of T-cell reconstitution after alpha-beta-depleted transplantation in children. This sample's TCRbeta library carried unique molecular identifier barcodes. TCRdb passed the PCR reads through MiXCR, listing each CDR3 protein once. The sample holds around 600,000 distinct CDR3 sequences, 23% seen once. Material: PBMCs, mostly from graft donor cells, obtained 360 days after TCRalphabeta/CD19-depleted stem cell transplant. Receptors originate from a boy under two years old who had a stem cell transplant for acute myeloid leukemia, so the T cells may come from the graft donor.

V is TRBV5-1 and J is TRBJ2-5; a weak D match, TRBD1 (6 bases). Germline V lookup: CDR1 SGHRS, CDR2 YFSETQ. This CDR3 is built from 18 residues. The V and J ends lost 2 bases and 1 base respectively, with 21 bases between them. The CDR3 DNA follows: TGCGCCAGCAGCTTTGGATCGTCCCGGGACAAGCCCCAAGAGACCCAGTACTTC. Translating it yields CASSFGSSRDKPQETQYF.

The chain links TRBV7-8 to TRBJ2-5; the D gene is possibly TRBD2 (5 bases). The CDR3 covers 14 residues. The V gene's germline CDR1 is SGHVS and CDR2 FQNEAQ. Deletions cut 1 base from V and 1 base from J, with 7 bases between. CDR3 loop: CASSLGLPQETQYF. The CDR3 DNA reads as TGTGCCAGCAGCTTAGGACTACCCCAAGAGACCCAGTACTTC.

This clonotype was recorded at least ten times. The chain recombines TRBV20-1 with TRBJ1-2, with TRBD1 as a possible D gene (5 bases). Looked up from germline, CDR1 is DFQATT and CDR2 is SNEGSKA (reference sequence). V dropped 0 bases and J dropped 4 bases, with 15 bases sitting between them. The CDR3 extends over 15 amino acids. The CDR3, as DNA: TGCAGTGCTAGAGATCTCAAGGGGACTTCCTATGGCTACACCTTC. It codes for CSARDLKGTSYGYTF.

This clonotype has a count of ten or more. V gene TRBV20-1 combines with J gene TRBJ1-2; TRBD1 is a possible D gene (5 bases). V lost 5 bases and J lost 4, with 14 bases in between. The CDR3 consists of 13 residues. In germline, CDR1 is DFQATT, CDR2 SNEGSKA (reference sequence). The CDR3 spells CSAYTGYVYGYTF. In DNA, the CDR3 is TGCAGTGCTTACACAGGCTACGTCTATGGCTACACCTTC.

This clonotype was seen repeatedly, ten times or more. The gene calls are TRBV9 and TRBJ1-2, with D perhaps matching TRBD1 (6 bases). Trimming left V 5 bases short and J 5 bases short, with 16 bases between. The germline gives CDR1 SGDLS, CDR2 YYNGEE. The CDR3 contains 14 residues. CDR3 protein: CASSRDPGAYGYTF. The CDR3 DNA follows: TGTGCCAGCAGTCGGGACCCGGGGGCTTATGGCTACACCTTC.

This clonotype appeared a few times. This sequence joins TRBV29-1 and TRBJ1-1; D is possibly TRBD1 (6 bases). V was cut by 4 bases and J by 4 bases, with 10 bases left in between. The germline V gene has CDR1 SQVTM and CDR2 ANQGSEA. The CDR3 sequence is 12 residues long. The CDR3 DNA sequence: TGCAGCGTTGTGGACAGCCTCACTGAAGCTTTCTTT. Translation: CSVVDSLTEAFF.

This clonotype was counted a few times. The rearrangement joins TRBV27 to TRBJ1-2; maybe TRBD1 (6 bases). CDR3 length equals 14 residues. Per germline, CDR1 MNHEY and CDR2 SMNVEV (reference sequence). Trimming removed 5 bases at V and 8 bases at J, with 18 bases between. This CDR3 is CASSVSQGFDGYTF. In nucleotides, the CDR3 is TGTGCCAGCAGTGTCTCACAGGGATTTGACGGCTACACCTTC.